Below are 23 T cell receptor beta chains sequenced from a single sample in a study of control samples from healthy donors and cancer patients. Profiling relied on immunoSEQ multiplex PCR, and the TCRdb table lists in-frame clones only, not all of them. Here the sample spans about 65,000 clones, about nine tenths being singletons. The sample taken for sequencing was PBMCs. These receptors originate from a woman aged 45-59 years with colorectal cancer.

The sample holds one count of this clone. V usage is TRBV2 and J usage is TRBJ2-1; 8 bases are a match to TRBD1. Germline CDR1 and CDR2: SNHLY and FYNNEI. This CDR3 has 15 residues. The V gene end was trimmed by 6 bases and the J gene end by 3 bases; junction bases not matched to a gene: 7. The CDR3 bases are TGTGCCAGCAGCCGACAGGGGCCGAACTACAATGAGCAGTTCTTC. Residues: CASSRQGPNYNEQFF.

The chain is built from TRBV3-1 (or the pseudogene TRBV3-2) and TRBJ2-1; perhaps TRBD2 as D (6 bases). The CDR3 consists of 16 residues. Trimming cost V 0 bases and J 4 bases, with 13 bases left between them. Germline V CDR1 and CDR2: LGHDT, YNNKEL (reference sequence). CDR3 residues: CASSQDVGGTYNEQFF. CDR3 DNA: TGTGCCAGCAGCCAAGATGTCGGGGGAACTTACAATGAGCAGTTCTTC.

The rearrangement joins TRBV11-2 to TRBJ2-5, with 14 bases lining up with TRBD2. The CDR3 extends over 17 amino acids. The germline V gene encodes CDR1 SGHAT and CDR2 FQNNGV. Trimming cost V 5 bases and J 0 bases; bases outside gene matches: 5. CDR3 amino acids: CASSTGLAGVYQETQYF. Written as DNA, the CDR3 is TGTGCCAGCAGCACGGGACTAGCGGGAGTGTACCAAGAGACCCAGTACTTC.

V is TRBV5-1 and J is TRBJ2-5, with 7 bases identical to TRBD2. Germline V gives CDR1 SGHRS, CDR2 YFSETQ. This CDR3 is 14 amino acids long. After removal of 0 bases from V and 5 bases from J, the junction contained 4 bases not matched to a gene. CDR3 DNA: TGCGCCAGCAGCTTGGGGCGGGAGATGGAGACCCAGTACTTC. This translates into CASSLGREMETQYF.

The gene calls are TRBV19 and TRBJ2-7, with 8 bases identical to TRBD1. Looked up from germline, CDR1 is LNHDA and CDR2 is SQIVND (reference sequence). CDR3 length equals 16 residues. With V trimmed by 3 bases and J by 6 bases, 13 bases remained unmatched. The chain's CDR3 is CASSIVSGQGVAEQYF. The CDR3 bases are TGTGCCAGTAGTATCGTATCAGGACAGGGAGTGGCCGAGCAGTACTTC.

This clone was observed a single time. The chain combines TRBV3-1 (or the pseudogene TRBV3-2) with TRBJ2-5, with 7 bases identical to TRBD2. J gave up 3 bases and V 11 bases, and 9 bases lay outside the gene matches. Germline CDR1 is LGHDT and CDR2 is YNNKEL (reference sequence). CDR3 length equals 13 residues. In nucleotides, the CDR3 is TGTGCCGCGGAACCTACTAGCGAAGAGACCCAGTACTTC. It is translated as CAAEPTSEETQYF.

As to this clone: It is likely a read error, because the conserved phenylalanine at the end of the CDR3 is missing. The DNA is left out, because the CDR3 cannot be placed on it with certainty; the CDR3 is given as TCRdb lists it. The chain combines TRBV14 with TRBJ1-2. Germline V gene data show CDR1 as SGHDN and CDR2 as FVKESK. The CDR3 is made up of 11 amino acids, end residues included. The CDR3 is CASSPGVSVVL.

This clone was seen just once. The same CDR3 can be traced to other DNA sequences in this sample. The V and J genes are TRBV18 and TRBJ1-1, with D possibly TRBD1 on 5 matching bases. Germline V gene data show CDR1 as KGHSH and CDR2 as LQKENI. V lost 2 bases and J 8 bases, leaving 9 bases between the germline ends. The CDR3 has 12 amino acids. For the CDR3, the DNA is TGTGCCAGCTCACCAGGGGGAGCCGAAGCTTTCTTT. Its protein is CASSPGGAEAFF.

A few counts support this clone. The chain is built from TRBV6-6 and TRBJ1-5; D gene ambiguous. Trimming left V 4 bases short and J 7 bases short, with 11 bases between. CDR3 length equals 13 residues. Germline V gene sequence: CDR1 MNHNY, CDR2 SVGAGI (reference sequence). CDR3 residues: CASSSPSGQPQHF. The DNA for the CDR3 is TGTGCCAGCAGTTCCCCATCGGGACAGCCCCAGCATTTT.

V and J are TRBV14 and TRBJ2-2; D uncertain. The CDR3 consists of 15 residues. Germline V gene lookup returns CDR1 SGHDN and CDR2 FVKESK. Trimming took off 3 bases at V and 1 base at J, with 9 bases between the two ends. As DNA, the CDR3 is TGTGCCAGCAGCCAGGGTTACCTGAACACCGGGGAGCTGTTTTTT. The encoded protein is CASSQGYLNTGELFF.

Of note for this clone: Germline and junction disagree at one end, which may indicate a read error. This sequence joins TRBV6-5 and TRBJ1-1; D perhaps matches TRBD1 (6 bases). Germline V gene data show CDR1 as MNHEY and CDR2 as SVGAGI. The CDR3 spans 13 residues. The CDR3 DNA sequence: TGTGCCGGCAGAGGGGGAACCGGGGCTGAAGCTTTCTTT. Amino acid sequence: CAGRGGTGAEAFF.

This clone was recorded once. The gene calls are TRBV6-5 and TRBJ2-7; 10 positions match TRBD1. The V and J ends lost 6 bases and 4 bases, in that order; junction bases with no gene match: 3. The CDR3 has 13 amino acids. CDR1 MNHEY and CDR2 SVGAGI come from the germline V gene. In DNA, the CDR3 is TGTGCCAGCAGATGGGGACAGGGGTACGAGCAGTACTTC. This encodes CASRWGQGYEQYF.

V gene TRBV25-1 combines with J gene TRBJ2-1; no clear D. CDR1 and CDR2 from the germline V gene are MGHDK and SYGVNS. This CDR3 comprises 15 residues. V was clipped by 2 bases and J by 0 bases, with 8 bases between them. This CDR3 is CASSEDKSSYNEQFF. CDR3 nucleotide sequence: TGTGCCAGCAGTGAAGACAAGAGCTCCTACAATGAGCAGTTCTTC.

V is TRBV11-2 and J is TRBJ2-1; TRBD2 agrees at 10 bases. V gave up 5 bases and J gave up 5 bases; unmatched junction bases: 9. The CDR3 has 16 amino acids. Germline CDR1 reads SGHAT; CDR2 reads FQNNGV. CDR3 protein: CASSPRTSGTNNEQFF. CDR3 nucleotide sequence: TGTGCCAGCAGCCCCAGGACTAGCGGCACAAACAATGAGCAGTTCTTC.

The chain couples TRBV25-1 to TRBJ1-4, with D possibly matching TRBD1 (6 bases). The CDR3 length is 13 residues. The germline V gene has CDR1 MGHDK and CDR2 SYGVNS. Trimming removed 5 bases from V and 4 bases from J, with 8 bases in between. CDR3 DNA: TGTGCCAGCAGTAGACAGGTTAATGAAAAACTGTTTTTT. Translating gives CASSRQVNEKLFF.

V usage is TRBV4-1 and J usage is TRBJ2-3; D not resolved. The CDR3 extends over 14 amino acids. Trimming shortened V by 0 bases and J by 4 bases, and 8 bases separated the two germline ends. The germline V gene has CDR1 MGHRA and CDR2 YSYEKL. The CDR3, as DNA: TGCGCCAGCAGCCAAGATTCCATAGCAGATACGCAGTATTTT. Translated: CASSQDSIADTQYF.

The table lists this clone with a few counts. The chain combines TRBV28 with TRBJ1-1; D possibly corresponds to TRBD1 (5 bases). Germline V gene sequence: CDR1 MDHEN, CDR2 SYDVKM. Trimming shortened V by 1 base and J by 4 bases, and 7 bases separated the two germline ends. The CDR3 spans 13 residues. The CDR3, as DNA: TGTGCCAGCAGTTTATTTCAGGGCACTGAAGCTTTCTTT. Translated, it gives CASSLFQGTEAFF.

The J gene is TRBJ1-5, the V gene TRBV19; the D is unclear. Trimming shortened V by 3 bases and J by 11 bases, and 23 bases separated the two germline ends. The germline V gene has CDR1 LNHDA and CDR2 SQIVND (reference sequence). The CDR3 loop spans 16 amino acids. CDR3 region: CASSIGRSREILSQHF. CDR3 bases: TGTGCCAGTAGTATTGGGCGCAGCCGGGAAATTCTGTCCCAGCATTTT.

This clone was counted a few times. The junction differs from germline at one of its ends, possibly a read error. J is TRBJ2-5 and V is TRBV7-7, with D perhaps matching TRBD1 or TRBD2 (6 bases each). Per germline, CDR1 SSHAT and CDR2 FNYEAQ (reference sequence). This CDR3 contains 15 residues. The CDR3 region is CASSLDGGPQETQYF. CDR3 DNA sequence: TGTGCTAGCAGCTTAGATGGGGGGCCCCAAGAGACCCAGTACTTC.

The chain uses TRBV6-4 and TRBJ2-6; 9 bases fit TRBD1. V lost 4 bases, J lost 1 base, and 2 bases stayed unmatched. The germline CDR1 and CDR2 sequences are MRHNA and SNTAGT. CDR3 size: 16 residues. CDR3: CASSAGTGSGANVLTF. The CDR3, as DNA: TGTGCCAGCAGTGCCGGGACAGGGTCTGGGGCCAACGTCCTGACTTTC.

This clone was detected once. The CDR3 DNA follows: TGTGCCAGCAGCAGGGCCGGCGTTGGGTCTACTGAAGCTTTCTTT. This translates into CASSRAGVGSTEAFF. The chain combines TRBV7-9 with TRBJ1-1; D gene uncertain. The length of the CDR3 is 15 residues. Trimming shortened V by 5 bases and J by 5 bases, and 18 bases separated the two germline ends. The germline gives CDR1 SEHNR, CDR2 FQNEAQ (reference sequence).

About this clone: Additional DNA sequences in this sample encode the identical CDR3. CDR3 protein: CASSLSTAGTEAFF. The CDR3 nucleotides are TGTGCCAGCAGTTTATCGACGGCGGGCACTGAAGCTTTCTTT. The J gene is TRBJ1-1, the V gene TRBV27, with D hard to call. The V end was cut by 0 bases, the J end by 4 bases, with 9 bases between. CDR1 and CDR2 (germline): MNHEY, SMNVEV (reference sequence). The CDR3 contains 14 residues.

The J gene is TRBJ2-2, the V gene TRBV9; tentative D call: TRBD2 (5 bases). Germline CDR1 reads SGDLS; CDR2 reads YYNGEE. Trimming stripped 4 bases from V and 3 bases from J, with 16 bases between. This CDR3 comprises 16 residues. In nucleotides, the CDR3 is TGTGCCAGCAGCCCTCAGAGGCGGGTAGACACCGGGGAGCTGTTTTTT. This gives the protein CASSPQRRVDTGELFF. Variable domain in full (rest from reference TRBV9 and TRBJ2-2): DSGVTQTPKHLITATGQRVTLRCSPRSGDLSVYWYQQSLDQGLQFLIQYYNGEERAKGNILERFSAQQFPDLHSELNLSSLELGDSALYFCASSPQRRVDTGELFFGEGSRLTVL.